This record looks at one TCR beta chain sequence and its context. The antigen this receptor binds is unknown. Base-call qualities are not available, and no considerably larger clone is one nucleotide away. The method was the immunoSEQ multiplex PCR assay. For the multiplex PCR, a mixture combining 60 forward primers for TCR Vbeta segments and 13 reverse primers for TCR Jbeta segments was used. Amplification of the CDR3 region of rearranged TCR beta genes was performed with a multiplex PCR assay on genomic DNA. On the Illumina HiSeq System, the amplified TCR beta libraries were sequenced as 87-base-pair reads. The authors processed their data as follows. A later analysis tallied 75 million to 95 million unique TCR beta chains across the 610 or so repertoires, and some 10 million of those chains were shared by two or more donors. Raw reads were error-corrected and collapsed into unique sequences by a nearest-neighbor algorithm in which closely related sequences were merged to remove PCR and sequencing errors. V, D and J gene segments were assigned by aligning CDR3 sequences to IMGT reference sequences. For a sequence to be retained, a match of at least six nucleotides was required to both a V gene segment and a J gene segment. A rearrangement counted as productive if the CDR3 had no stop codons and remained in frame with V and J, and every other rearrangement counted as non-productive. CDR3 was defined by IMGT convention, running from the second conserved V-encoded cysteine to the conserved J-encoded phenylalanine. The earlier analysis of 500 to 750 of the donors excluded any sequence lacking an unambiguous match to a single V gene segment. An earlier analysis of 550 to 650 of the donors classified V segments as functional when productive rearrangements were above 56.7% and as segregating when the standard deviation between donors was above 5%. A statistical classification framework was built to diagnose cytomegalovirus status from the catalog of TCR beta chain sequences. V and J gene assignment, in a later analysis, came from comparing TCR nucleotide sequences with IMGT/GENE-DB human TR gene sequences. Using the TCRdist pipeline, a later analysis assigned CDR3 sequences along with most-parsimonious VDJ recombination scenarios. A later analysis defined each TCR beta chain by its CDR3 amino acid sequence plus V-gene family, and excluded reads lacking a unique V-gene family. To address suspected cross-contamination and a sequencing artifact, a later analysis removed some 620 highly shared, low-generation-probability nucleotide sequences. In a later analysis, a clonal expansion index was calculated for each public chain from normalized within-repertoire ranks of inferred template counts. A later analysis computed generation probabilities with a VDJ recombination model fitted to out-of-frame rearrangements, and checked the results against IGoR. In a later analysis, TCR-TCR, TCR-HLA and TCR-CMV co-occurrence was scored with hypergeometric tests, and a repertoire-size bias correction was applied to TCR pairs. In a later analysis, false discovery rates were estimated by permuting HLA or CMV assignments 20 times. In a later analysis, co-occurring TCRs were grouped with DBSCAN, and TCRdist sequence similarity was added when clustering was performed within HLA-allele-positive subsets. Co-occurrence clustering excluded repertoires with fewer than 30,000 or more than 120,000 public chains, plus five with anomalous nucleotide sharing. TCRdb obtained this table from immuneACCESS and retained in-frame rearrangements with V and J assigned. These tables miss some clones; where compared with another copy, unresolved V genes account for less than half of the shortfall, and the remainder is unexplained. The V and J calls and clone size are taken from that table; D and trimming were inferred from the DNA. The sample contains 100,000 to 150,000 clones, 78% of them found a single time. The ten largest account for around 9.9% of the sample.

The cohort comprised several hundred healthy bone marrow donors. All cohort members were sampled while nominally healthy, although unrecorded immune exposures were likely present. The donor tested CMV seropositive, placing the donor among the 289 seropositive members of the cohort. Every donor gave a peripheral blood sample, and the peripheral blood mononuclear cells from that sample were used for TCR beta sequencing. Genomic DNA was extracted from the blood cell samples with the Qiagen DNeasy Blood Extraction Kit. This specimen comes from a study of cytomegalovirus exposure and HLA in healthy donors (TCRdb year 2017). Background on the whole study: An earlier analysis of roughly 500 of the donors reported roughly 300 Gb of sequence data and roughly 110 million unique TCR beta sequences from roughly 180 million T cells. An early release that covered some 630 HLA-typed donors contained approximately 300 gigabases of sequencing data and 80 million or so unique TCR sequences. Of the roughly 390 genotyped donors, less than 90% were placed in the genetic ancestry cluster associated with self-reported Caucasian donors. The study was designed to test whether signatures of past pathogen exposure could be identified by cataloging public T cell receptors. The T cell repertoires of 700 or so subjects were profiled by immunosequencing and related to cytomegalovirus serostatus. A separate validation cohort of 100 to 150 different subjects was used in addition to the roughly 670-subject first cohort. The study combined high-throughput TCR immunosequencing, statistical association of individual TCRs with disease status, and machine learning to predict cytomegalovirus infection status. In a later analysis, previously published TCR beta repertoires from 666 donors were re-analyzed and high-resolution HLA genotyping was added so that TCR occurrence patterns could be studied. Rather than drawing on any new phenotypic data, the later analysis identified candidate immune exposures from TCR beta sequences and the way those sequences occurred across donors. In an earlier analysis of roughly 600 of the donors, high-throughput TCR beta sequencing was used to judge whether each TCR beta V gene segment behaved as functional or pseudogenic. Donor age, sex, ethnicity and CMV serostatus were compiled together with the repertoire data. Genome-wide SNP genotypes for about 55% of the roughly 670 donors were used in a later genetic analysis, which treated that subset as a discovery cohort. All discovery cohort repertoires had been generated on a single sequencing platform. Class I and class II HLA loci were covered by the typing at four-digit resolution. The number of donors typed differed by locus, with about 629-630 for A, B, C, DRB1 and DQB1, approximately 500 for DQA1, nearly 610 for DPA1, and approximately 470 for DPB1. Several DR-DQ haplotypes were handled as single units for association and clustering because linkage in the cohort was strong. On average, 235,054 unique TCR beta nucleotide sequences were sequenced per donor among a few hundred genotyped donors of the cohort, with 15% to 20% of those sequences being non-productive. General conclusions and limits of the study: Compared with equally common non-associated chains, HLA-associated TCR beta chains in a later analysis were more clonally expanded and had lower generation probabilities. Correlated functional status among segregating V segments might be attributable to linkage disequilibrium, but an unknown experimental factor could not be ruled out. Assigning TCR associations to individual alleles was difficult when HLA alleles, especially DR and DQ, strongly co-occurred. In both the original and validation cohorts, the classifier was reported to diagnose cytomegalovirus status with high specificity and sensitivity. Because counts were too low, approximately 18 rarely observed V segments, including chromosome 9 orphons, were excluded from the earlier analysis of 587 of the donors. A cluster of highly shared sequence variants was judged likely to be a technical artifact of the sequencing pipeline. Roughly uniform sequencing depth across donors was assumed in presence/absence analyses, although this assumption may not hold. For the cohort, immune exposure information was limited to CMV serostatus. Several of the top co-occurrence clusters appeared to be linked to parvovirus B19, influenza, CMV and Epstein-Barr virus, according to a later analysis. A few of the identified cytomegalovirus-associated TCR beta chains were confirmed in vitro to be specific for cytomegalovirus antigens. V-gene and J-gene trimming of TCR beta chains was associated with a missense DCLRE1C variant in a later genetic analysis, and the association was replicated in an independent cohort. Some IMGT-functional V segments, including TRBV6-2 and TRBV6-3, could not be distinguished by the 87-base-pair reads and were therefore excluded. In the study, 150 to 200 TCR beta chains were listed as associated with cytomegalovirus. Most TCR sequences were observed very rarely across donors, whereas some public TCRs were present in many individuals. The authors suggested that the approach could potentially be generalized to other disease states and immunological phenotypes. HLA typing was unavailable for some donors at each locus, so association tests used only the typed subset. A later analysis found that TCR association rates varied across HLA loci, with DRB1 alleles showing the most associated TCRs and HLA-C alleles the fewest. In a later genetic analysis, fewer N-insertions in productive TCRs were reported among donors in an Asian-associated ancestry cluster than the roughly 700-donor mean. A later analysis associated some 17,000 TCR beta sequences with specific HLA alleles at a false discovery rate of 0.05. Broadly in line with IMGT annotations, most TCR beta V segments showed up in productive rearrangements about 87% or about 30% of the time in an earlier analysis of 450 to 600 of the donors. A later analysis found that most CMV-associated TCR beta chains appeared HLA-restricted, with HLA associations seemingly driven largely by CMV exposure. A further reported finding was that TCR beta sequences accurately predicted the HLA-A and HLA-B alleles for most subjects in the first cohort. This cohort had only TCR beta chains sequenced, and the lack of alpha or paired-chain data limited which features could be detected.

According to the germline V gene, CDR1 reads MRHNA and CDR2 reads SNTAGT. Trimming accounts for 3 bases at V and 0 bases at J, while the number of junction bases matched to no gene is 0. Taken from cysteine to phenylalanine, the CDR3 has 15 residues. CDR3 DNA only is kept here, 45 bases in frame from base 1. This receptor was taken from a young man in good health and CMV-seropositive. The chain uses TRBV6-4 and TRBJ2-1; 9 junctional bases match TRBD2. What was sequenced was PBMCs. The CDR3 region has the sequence CASSEAGGSYNEQFF. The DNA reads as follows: TGTGCCAGCAGTGAAGCGGGAGGCTCCTACAATGAGCAGTTCTTC.